This entry is about one TCR beta chain. The antigen remains unidentified. The sample is drawn from a study of tumor and adjacent non-tumor tissue in lung cancer. Study-wide context: Patients were aged roughly 31 to 76, 10 men and about five women, stage I to III.

The library came from three nested PCR rounds adapted from ARM-PCR protocols. MiXCR was run by TCRdb on the multiplex PCR reads, yielding one entry per CDR3 protein. Of around 100,000 distinct CDR3 sequences in the sample, over 55% were seen once. Study-level points and caveats: Compared with tumor, normal lung showed significantly lower TCR diversity.

Germline lookup yields CDR1 SEHNR and CDR2 FQNEAQ (reference sequence). The CDR3 covers 15 residues. Trimming took off 5 bases at V and 1 base at J, with 14 bases between the two ends. This sample's RNA came from whole unsorted tissue. The normal lung tissue was taken more than 3 cm from the tumor edge. The rearrangement uses TRBV7-9 and TRBJ2-5; no clear D gene. The source of this sequence is a man under 40 with non-small cell lung cancer. The sequenced material came from distant non-tumor lung tissue. For the CDR3, the DNA is TGTGCCAGCAGCGAATTCACGGCTTTCCAAGAGACCCAGTACTTC. This gives the protein CASSEFTAFQETQYF. Using reference TRBV7-9 and TRBJ2-5 for the parts outside the CDR3, the full variable domain is DTGVSQNPRHKITKRGQNVTFRCDPISEHNRLYWYRQTLGQGPEFLTYFQNEAQLEKSRLLSDRFSAERPKGSFSTLEIQRTEQGDSAMYLCASSEFTAFQETQYFGPGTRLLVL.